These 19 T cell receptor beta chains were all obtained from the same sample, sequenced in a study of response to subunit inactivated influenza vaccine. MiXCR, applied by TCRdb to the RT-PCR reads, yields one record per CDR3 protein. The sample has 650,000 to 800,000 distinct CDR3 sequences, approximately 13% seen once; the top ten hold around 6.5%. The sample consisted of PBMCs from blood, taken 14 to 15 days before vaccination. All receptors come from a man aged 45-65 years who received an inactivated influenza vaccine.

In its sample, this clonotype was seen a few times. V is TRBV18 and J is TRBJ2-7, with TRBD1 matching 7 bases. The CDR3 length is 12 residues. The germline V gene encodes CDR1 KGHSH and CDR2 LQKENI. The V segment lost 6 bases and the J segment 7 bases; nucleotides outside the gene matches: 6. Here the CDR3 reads CASSGTAWEQYF. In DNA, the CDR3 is TGTGCCAGCTCTGGGACAGCCTGGGAGCAGTACTTC.

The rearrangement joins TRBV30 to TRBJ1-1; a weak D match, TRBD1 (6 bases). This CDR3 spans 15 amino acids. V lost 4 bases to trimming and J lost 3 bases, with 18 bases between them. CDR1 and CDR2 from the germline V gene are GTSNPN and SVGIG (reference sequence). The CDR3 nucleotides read TGTGCCTGGAAAAGGAAAGGGGGAGAGGACACTGAAGCTTTCTTT. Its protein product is CAWKRKGGEDTEAFF. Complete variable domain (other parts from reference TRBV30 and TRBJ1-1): SQTIHQWPATLVQPVGSPLSLECTVEGTSNPNLYWYRQAAGRGLQLLFYSVGIGQISSEVPQNLSASRPQDRQFILSSKKLLLSDSGFYLCAWKRKGGEDTEAFFGQGTRLTVV.

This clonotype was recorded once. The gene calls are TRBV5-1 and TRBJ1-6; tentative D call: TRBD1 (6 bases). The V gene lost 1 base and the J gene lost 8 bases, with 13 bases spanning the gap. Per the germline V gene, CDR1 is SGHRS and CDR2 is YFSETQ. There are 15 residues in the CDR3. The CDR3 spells CASSLTGPFYSPLHF. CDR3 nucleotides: TGCGCCAGCAGCTTGACAGGGCCGTTCTATTCACCCCTCCACTTT.

CDR3 sequence: CSVDPRGQAAGTQYF. CDR3 nucleotides: TGCAGCGTCGACCCGAGAGGTCAGGCCGCCGGGACCCAGTACTTC. The chain links TRBV29-1 to TRBJ2-5, with D unresolved. Germline CDR1 and CDR2: SQVTM and ANQGSEA. Trimming removed 6 bases from V and 7 bases from J, with 24 bases in between. The CDR3 loop spans 15 amino acids. Together with reference TRBV29-1 and TRBJ2-5, the CDR3 gives the full variable domain: SAVISQKPSRDICQRGTSLTIQCQVDSQVTMMFWYRQQPGQSLTLIATANQGSEATYESGFVIDKFPISRPNLTFSTLTVSNMSPEDSSIYLCSVDPRGQAAGTQYFGPGTRLLVL.

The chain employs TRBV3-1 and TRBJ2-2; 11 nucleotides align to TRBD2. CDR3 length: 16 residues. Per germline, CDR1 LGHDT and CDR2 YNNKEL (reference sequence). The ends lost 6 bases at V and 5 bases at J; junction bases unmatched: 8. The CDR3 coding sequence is TGTGCCAGCAGGCCCACTAGCGGGAGAGGGACCGGGGAGCTGTTTTTT. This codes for CASRPTSGRGTGELFF.

CDR3 DNA: TGTGCCAGCAGTGGGGGAGCTCCTCCGAACTACTACGACGAGCAGTACTTC. It translates to CASSGGAPPNYYDEQYF. The J gene is TRBJ2-7, the V gene TRBV6-2 or TRBV6-3, with D tentatively TRBD1 or TRBD2 (5 bases each). The CDR3 runs 17 residues. V was cut by 5 bases and J by 5 bases, with 25 bases left in between. Germline CDR1 MNHEY, CDR2 SVGEGT.

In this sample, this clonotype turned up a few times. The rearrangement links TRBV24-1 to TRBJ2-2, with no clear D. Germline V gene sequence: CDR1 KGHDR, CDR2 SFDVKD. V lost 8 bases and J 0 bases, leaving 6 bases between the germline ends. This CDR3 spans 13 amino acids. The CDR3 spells CATKAANTGELFF. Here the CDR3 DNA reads TGTGCCACCAAGGCGGCGAACACCGGGGAGCTGTTTTTT.

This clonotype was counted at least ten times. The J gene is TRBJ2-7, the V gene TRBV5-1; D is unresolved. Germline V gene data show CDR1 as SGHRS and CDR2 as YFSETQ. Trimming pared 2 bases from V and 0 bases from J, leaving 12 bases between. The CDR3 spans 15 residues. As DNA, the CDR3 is TGCGCCAGCAGCTTAGGGCCAGGTGGCTCCTACGAGCAGTACTTC. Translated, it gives CASSLGPGGSYEQYF.

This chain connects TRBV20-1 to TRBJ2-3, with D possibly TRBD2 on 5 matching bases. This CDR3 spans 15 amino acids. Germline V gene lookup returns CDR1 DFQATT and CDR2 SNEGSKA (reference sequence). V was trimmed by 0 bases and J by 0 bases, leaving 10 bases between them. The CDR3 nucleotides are TGCAGTGCTAGAGATCCGGGGAAAAGCACAGATACGCAGTATTTT. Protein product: CSARDPGKSTDTQYF.

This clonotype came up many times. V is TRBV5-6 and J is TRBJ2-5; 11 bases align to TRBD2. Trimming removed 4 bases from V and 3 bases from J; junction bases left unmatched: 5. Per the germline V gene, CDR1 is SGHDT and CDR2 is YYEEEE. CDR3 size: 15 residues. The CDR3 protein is CASSHAGLAEETQYF. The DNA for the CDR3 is TGTGCCAGCAGCCATGCGGGACTAGCGGAAGAGACCCAGTACTTC.

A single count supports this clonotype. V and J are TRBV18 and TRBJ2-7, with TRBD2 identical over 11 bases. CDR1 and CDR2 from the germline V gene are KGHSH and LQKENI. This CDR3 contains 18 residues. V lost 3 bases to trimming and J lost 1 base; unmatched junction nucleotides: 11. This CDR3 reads CASSPGGLAETPSYEQYF. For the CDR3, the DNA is TGTGCCAGCTCACCGGGGGGACTAGCGGAGACTCCTTCCTACGAGCAGTACTTC.

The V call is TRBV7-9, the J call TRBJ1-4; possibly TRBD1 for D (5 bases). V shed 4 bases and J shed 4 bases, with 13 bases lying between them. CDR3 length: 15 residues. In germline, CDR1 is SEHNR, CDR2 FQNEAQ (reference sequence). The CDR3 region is CASSYRTDNNEKLFF. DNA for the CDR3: TGTGCCAGCAGCTACAGGACGGATAATAATGAAAAACTGTTTTTT.

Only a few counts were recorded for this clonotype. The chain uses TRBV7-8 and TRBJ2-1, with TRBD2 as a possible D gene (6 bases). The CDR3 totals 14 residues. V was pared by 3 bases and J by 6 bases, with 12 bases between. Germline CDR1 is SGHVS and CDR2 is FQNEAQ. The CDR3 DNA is TGTGCCAGCAGCTTTAGCGGTCTATCCAATGAGCAGTTCTTC. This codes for CASSFSGLSNEQFF.

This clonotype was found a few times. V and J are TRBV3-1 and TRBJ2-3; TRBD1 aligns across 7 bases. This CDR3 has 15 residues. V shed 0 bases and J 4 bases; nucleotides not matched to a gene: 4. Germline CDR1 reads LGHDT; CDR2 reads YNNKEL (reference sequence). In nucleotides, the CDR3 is TGTGCCAGCAGCCAAGAAGGGACAGCAGCAGATACGCAGTATTTT. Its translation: CASSQEGTAADTQYF.

As DNA, the CDR3 is TGTGCCAGCAGCTTAGTCGTGGTACAAAGCCAGAATTCACCCCTCCACTTT. It is translated as CASSLVVVQSQNSPLHF. The chain combines TRBV7-2 with TRBJ1-6, with D hard to call. Germline CDR1 and CDR2: SGHTA and FQGNSA. Trimming cost V 1 base and J 7 bases, with 17 bases left between them. This CDR3 contains 17 residues.

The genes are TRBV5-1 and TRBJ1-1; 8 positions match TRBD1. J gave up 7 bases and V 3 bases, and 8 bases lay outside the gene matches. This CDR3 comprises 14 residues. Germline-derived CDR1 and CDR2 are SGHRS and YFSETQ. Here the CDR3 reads CASSSSTGAIEAFF. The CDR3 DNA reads TGCGCCAGCAGCTCGTCGACAGGGGCCATTGAAGCTTTCTTT.

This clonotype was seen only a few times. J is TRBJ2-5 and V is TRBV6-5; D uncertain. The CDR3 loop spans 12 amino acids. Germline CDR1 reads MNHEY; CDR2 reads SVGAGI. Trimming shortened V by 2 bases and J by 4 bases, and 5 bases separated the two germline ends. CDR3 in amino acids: CASSYPPETQYF. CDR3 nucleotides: TGTGCCAGCAGTTACCCTCCAGAGACCCAGTACTTC.

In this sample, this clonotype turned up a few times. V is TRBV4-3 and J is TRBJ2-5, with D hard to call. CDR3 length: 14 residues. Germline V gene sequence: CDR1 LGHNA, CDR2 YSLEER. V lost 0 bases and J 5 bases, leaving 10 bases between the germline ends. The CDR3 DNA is TGCGCCAGCAGCCAAGATGCGTATGGGGAGACCCAGTACTTC. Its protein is CASSQDAYGETQYF.

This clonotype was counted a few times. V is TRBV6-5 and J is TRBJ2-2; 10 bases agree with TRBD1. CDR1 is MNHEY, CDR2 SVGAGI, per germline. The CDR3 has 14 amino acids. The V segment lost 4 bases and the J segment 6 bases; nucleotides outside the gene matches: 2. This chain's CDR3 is CASSWGQGSGELFF. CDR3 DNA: TGTGCCAGCAGTTGGGGACAGGGGTCCGGGGAGCTGTTTTTT.